Following are 22 T cell receptor beta chains from one sample sequenced in a study of shared clonotypes between healthy human individuals. Assay used: immunoSEQ multiplex PCR; TCRdb lists only in-frame clones, some missing. The top ten hold 10% to 15% of the sample, which has about 480,000 clones, about four fifths seen once. Specimen: PBMCs. Receptors were obtained from a middle-aged woman in good health. Some clones in this sample may be carry-over from other donors' samples.

The chain combines TRBV11-2 with TRBJ2-2, with TRBD2 identical over 14 bases. The CDR3 extends over 18 amino acids. CDR1 and CDR2 from the germline V gene are SGHAT and FQNNGV. Trimming cost V 5 bases and J 4 bases; bases outside gene matches: 9. The CDR3 bases are TGTGCCAGCAGCCCCGGACTAGCGGGAGGAAGAACCACCGGGGAGCTGTTTTTT. Protein: CASSPGLAGGRTTGELFF.

The chain carries TRBV6-1 and TRBJ1-2; D ambiguous. CDR1 is MNHNS, CDR2 SASEGT, per germline. Trimming took 5 bases from V and 8 from J, leaving 9 bases between them. This CDR3 contains 11 residues. CDR3 in amino acids: CASSLPPGYTF. CDR3 DNA: TGTGCCAGCAGTCTACCGCCCGGCTACACCTTC.

This clone came up once. This chain connects TRBV10-1 to TRBJ2-1; a possible D gene is TRBD2 (6 bases). Deletions cut 0 bases from V and 0 bases from J, with 6 bases between. The CDR3 covers 15 residues. Germline CDR1 reads WNHNN; CDR2 reads SYGVQD (reference sequence). CDR3 DNA sequence: TGCGCCAGCAGTGAGTCCGGGGGCTCCTACAATGAGCAGTTCTTC. It specifies CASSESGGSYNEQFF.

The chain uses TRBV21-1 and TRBJ2-1; TRBD2 is taken as the D call from the table, unchecked against the DNA. TRBV21-1 is listed as a pseudogene. The CDR3 length is 17 residues. The CDR3 bases are TGTGCCAGCAGCAAAGTTTTTCGGGGTAGCTCCTACAATGAGCAGTTCTTC. Residues: CASSKVFRGSSYNEQFF.

The rearrangement uses TRBV6-6 and TRBJ1-1; unclear D gene. V lost 1 base and J lost 2, with 8 bases in between. Germline CDR1 is MNHNY and CDR2 is SVGAGI (reference sequence). The CDR3 contains 14 residues. CDR3 sequence (DNA): TGTGCCAGCAGTTACTTTGACACCAACACTGAAGCTTTCTTT. It yields the protein CASSYFDTNTEAFF.

This clone was seen only once. The rearrangement joins TRBV9 to TRBJ2-3, with 15 positions matching TRBD2. The ends lost 2 bases at V and 6 bases at J; junction bases unmatched: 4. The CDR3 sequence is 16 residues long. Germline V gives CDR1 SGDLS, CDR2 YYNGEE. Here the CDR3 reads CASSVGLAGGADTQYF. CDR3 DNA sequence: TGTGCCAGCAGCGTCGGACTAGCGGGAGGGGCGGATACGCAGTATTTT.

This clone was seen once. V and J are TRBV6-1 and TRBJ2-7, with D maybe TRBD1 (7 bases). This CDR3 is 14 amino acids long. V gave up 1 base and J gave up 3 bases, with 10 bases separating them. Looked up from germline, CDR1 is MNHNS and CDR2 is SASEGT. The CDR3 region has the DNA TGTGCCAGCAGTGAAGACAGGGGAGGCTACGAGCAGTACTTC. It translates to CASSEDRGGYEQYF.

This clone was detected only once. The rearrangement links TRBV6-5 to TRBJ2-7; 7 bases map to TRBD1. Per the germline V gene, CDR1 is MNHEY and CDR2 is SVGAGI. The CDR3 runs 14 residues. V lost 5 bases to trimming and J lost 6 bases; unmatched junction nucleotides: 10. CDR3 sequence: CASSERDRAREQYF. Written as DNA, the CDR3 is TGTGCCAGCAGTGAGAGGGACAGAGCGCGCGAGCAGTACTTC.

V gene TRBV5-4 combines with J gene TRBJ2-7; the match to TRBD2 covers 10 bases. The CDR3 is 14 residues long. With 4 bases clipped from V and 4 bases from J, the junction kept 5 bases outside the gene matches. Germline CDR1 and CDR2: SGHNT and YYREEE (reference sequence). The CDR3 loop reads CASSHKREGYEQYF. The CDR3 coding sequence is TGTGCCAGCAGCCATAAGCGGGAGGGTTACGAGCAGTACTTC.

J is TRBJ2-7 and V is TRBV5-4; 9 bases match TRBD1. With V trimmed by 4 bases and J by 3 bases, 11 bases remained unmatched. The CDR3 runs to 16 residues. Germline loops: CDR1 SGHNT, CDR2 YYREEE (reference sequence). The CDR3 DNA is TGTGCCAGCAGCCTGGGGGGACAGGGACCCGTCTACGAGCAGTACTTC. This gives the protein CASSLGGQGPVYEQYF.

CDR3 DNA: TGCGCCAGCAGCTTGGAGTACAGGGCTAACTATGGCTACACCTTC. Its translation is CASSLEYRANYGYTF. The chain has TRBV5-1 and TRBJ1-2; the D gene is possibly TRBD1 (6 bases). This CDR3 has 15 residues. Germline V CDR1 and CDR2: SGHRS, YFSETQ. The ends were cut back, 0 bases at V and 0 bases at J, with 9 bases in the middle.

This clone was found once. The chain couples TRBV6-1 to TRBJ2-1; 10 nucleotides line up with TRBD2. Germline CDR1 MNHNS, CDR2 SASEGT. The V gene end was trimmed by 0 bases and the J gene end by 8 bases; junction bases not matched to a gene: 7. The CDR3 runs 16 residues. This CDR3 reads CASSEAEIAGGDEQFF. The CDR3 DNA is TGTGCCAGCAGTGAAGCGGAGATAGCGGGGGGCGATGAGCAGTTCTTC.

This rearrangement joins TRBV19 to TRBJ1-5; maybe TRBD1 (5 bases). The CDR3 contains 16 residues. The V and J ends lost 3 bases and 0 bases respectively, with 12 bases between them. Germline V CDR1 and CDR2: LNHDA, SQIVND (reference sequence). CDR3 DNA sequence: TGTGCCAGTAGTATGGGATGGGGGATTAGCAATCAGCCCCAGCATTTT. Protein sequence: CASSMGWGISNQPQHF.

This clone was seen many times. This chain links TRBV9 with TRBJ2-1; no clear D gene. The CDR3 has 14 amino acids. V lost 0 bases to trimming and J lost 10 bases, with 14 bases between them. Germline V lookup: CDR1 SGDLS, CDR2 YYNGEE. This chain's CDR3 is CASSVEVDSNEQFF. The CDR3, as DNA: TGTGCCAGCAGCGTAGAAGTAGATTCCAACGAGCAGTTCTTC.

This chain uses TRBV5-1 with TRBJ2-3; tentatively, D is TRBD1 or TRBD2 (5 bases each). The CDR3 totals 18 residues. V lost 4 bases and J 1 base, leaving 22 bases between the germline ends. Germline V gene lookup returns CDR1 SGHRS and CDR2 YFSETQ. For the CDR3, the DNA is TGCGCCAGCAGCCCCCCTGGGGCGGCCCCCGGGGGCACAGATACGCAGTATTTT. Its protein product is CASSPPGAAPGGTDTQYF.

This clone has ten or more counts. The chain employs TRBV28 and TRBJ2-1, with 7 bases matching TRBD2. J was trimmed by 7 bases and V by 7 bases; bases with no gene match: 10. Per the germline V gene, CDR1 is MDHEN and CDR2 is SYDVKM. This CDR3 contains 14 residues. The CDR3: CASIDSGRGNEQFF. The CDR3 DNA sequence: TGTGCCAGCATCGATAGCGGGCGGGGGAATGAGCAGTTCTTC.

This clone was seen only a few times. This CDR3 is also generated by other DNA sequences in the sample. V is TRBV30 and J is TRBJ1-4, with a weak D call TRBD1 (6 bases). Per germline, CDR1 GTSNPN and CDR2 SVGIG (reference sequence). V gave up 0 bases and J gave up 8 bases, with 13 bases separating them. The CDR3 extends over 14 amino acids. This CDR3 reads CAWSVRGGGEKLFF. DNA for the CDR3: TGTGCCTGGAGTGTACGAGGGGGGGGCGAAAAACTGTTTTTT. Drawing the rest from reference TRBV30 and TRBJ1-4, the complete variable domain is SQTIHQWPATLVQPVGSPLSLECTVEGTSNPNLYWYRQAAGRGLQLLFYSVGIGQISSEVPQNLSASRPQDRQFILSSKKLLLSDSGFYLCAWSVRGGGEKLFFGSGTQLSVL.

The chain uses TRBV19 and TRBJ2-1, with 8 nucleotides matching TRBD2. Trimming took 6 bases from V and 5 from J; bases not matched to a gene: 9. This CDR3 is 15 amino acids long. CDR1 is LNHDA and CDR2 is SQIVND in the germline V gene (reference sequence). CDR3 sequence reads: CASRSPGGRHNEQFF. In DNA, the CDR3 is TGTGCCAGTAGGTCCCCGGGAGGGCGGCACAATGAGCAGTTCTTC.

In DNA form, the CDR3 reads TGCGCCAGCAGCTTATCAGGGTCCGAGGGAAACACCATATATTTT. The encoded protein is CASSLSGSEGNTIYF. The chain uses TRBV5-1 and TRBJ1-3; D is possibly TRBD1 (5 bases). The CDR3 runs to 15 residues. Germline CDR1 reads SGHRS; CDR2 reads YFSETQ. Trimming left V 2 bases short and J 4 bases short, with 13 bases between.

V usage is TRBV5-1 and J usage is TRBJ2-7, with 8 bases matching TRBD2. Trimming took 1 base from V and 5 from J; bases not matched to a gene: 5. This CDR3 contains 14 residues. Per the germline V gene, CDR1 is SGHRS and CDR2 is YFSETQ. Here the CDR3 reads CASSLSGGRDEQYF. In nucleotides, the CDR3 is TGCGCCAGCAGCTTGTCGGGAGGGAGGGACGAGCAGTACTTC. The variable domain in full, completed from reference TRBV5-1 and TRBJ2-7, reads KAGVTQTPRYLIKTRGQQVTLSCSPISGHRSVSWYQQTPGQGLQFLFEYFSETQRNKGNFPGRFSGRQFSNSRSEMNVSTLELGDSALYLCASSLSGGRDEQYFGPGTRLTVT.

This sequence joins TRBV6-6 and TRBJ1-5; D uncertain. Deletions cut 2 bases from V and 0 bases from J, with 5 bases between. The CDR3 runs 14 residues. From germline, CDR1 is MNHNY and CDR2 SVGAGI (reference sequence). The chain's CDR3 is CASSYDHSNQPQHF. The CDR3 DNA is TGTGCCAGCAGTTACGACCATAGCAATCAGCCCCAGCATTTT.

This rearrangement joins TRBV29-1 to TRBJ2-3, with no clear D. Germline assignment: CDR1 SQVTM and CDR2 ANQGSEA. Trimming stripped 6 bases from V and 5 bases from J, with 15 bases between. The CDR3 totals 13 residues. CDR3 DNA sequence: TGCAGCGTCCTGAAGCCCACGGGAGATACGCAGTATTTT. Protein product: CSVLKPTGDTQYF.